The 27 T cell receptor beta chains given below trace back to one sample, sequenced in a study of vaccination and CD4 T cells after COVID-19. What these receptors recognize is not known. The Oncomine TCR Beta short-read assay was what sequenced the DNA obtained from cultured CD4+ T cells. TCRdb reprocessed the PCR reads with MiXCR, giving one entry per CDR3 protein. The sample lists fewer than 9,000 distinct CDR3 sequences; approximately 51% were seen once. Treatment in this sample: roughly 11-day PBMC culture with coronavirus spike peptide pools or control peptides (ViraFEST assay). Sequenced: CD4+ T cells from blood, cultured in vitro. These TCRs come from a human donor who had recovered from COVID-19.

The V gene is TRBV24-1, the J gene TRBJ1-5; the match to TRBD1 covers 9 bases. CDR3 length equals 16 residues. J was trimmed by 0 bases and V by 6 bases; bases with no gene match: 5. In germline, CDR1 is KGHDR, CDR2 SFDVKD. The CDR3: CATSSQGAGSNQPQHF. The CDR3 DNA is TGTGCCACCAGTTCACAGGGGGCCGGTAGCAATCAGCCCCAGCATTTT.

The chain couples TRBV18 to TRBJ1-6; D is unresolved. From germline, CDR1 is KGHSH and CDR2 LQKENI. The CDR3 covers 15 residues. V was shortened by 1 base and J by 6 bases, with 10 bases between the two germline ends. The DNA for the CDR3 is TGTGCCAGCTCACCACACCCTAGTATTAATTCACCCCTCCACTTT. Translation gives CASSPHPSINSPLHF.

A few counts support this clonotype. The CDR3 loop reads CSARDIGTSSGNTIYF. The CDR3 nucleotides are TGCAGTGCTAGGGACATCGGAACTAGCTCTGGAAACACCATATATTTT. The rearrangement uses TRBV20-1 and TRBJ1-3, with D perhaps matching TRBD1 (5 bases). V was pared by 3 bases and J by 0 bases, with 15 bases between. CDR3 length: 16 residues. The V gene's germline CDR1 is DFQATT and CDR2 SNEGSKA (reference sequence).

This clonotype came up a few times. CDR3: CASSRGSSENEQFF. In nucleotides, the CDR3 is TGTGCCAGCAGTCGCGGGAGTTCGGAGAATGAGCAGTTCTTC. The rearrangement links TRBV2 to TRBJ2-1; 7 bases agree with TRBD2. The germline V gene encodes CDR1 SNHLY and CDR2 FYNNEI. The V and J ends lost 5 bases and 7 bases, in that order; junction bases with no gene match: 8. The CDR3 runs to 14 residues.

This clonotype was found once. V gene TRBV7-2 combines with J gene TRBJ1-5; D unresolved. The germline V gene has CDR1 SGHTA and CDR2 FQGNSA. This CDR3 has 15 amino acids. V gave up 1 base and J gave up 0 bases, with 7 bases separating them. The DNA of the CDR3 is TGTGCCAGCAGCTTAGACGGCCTTAGCAATCAGCCCCAGCATTTT. Protein: CASSLDGLSNQPQHF.

This clonotype was seen only a few times. The chain joins TRBV20-1 to TRBJ2-5; perhaps D is TRBD1 or TRBD2 (6 bases each). CDR3 length equals 13 residues. Germline CDR1 reads DFQATT; CDR2 reads SNEGSKA (reference sequence). The V and J ends lost 5 bases and 7 bases respectively, with 17 bases between them. The CDR3 DNA sequence: TGCAGTGCTGCTTACAGGGACTCCCGGACCCAGTACTTC. Protein: CSAAYRDSRTQYF.

The rearrangement uses TRBV7-3 and TRBJ2-3; D not certain. In germline, CDR1 is SGHTA, CDR2 FQGTGA. V dropped 5 bases and J dropped 0 bases, with 9 bases sitting between them. The CDR3 covers 14 residues. DNA for the CDR3: TGTGCCAGCAGCCTAGGGATCAGCACAGATACGCAGTATTTT. Protein product: CASSLGISTDTQYF. The whole variable domain, remainder taken from reference TRBV7-3 and TRBJ2-3, is GAGVSQTPSNKVTEKGKYVELRCDPISGHTALYWYRQSLGQGPEFLIYFQGTGAADDSGLPNDRFFAVRPEGSVSTLKIQRTERGDSAVYLCASSLGISTDTQYFGPGTRLTVL.

This chain uses TRBV15 with TRBJ1-4; TRBD1 matches at 11 bases. The CDR3 has 16 amino acids. With V trimmed by 5 bases and J by 4 bases, 6 bases remained unmatched. Germline V CDR1 and CDR2: LNHNV, YYDKDF (reference sequence). The CDR3 DNA follows: TGTGCCACCAGCGGGACAGGGGGACTGGGTAATGAAAAACTGTTTTTT. Encoded protein: CATSGTGGLGNEKLFF. The full variable domain, completed using reference TRBV15 and TRBJ1-4, is DAMVIQNPRYQVTQFGKPVTLSCSQTLNHNVMYWYQQKSSQAPKLLFHYYDKDFNNEADTPDNFQSRRPNTSFCFLDIRSPGLGDTAMYLCATSGTGGLGNEKLFFGSGTQLSVL.

This sequence joins TRBV11-3 and TRBJ2-3, with 13 bases matching TRBD2. The CDR3 covers 15 residues. From germline, CDR1 is SGHNT and CDR2 YENEEA. V gave up 6 bases and J gave up 4 bases; unmatched junction bases: 4. The CDR3: CASSGLAGDADTQYF. The CDR3 DNA follows: TGTGCCAGCAGTGGACTAGCGGGAGATGCAGATACGCAGTATTTT.

The rearrangement uses TRBV2 and TRBJ1-6, with TRBD1 identical over 7 bases. Germline V gene sequence: CDR1 SNHLY, CDR2 FYNNEI. CDR3 length: 16 residues. The ends lost 6 bases at V and 7 bases at J; junction bases unmatched: 12. CDR3 DNA: TGTGCCAGCAGAGATATTGGCACAGGGGTAAATTCACCCCTCCACTTT. Translated: CASRDIGTGVNSPLHF.

The chain has TRBV7-3 and TRBJ2-3; 9 bases fit TRBD2. Losses at the gene ends were 5 bases for V and 0 bases for J; bases not matched to a gene: 3. CDR3 size: 15 residues. In germline, CDR1 is SGHTA, CDR2 FQGTGA. Written as DNA, the CDR3 is TGTGCCAGCAGCGTTACTAGCGGGAGCACAGATACGCAGTATTTT. It codes for CASSVTSGSTDTQYF. The variable domain in full, completed from reference TRBV7-3 and TRBJ2-3, reads GAGVSQTPSNKVTEKGKYVELRCDPISGHTALYWYRQSLGQGPEFLIYFQGTGAADDSGLPNDRFFAVRPEGSVSTLKIQRTERGDSAVYLCASSVTSGSTDTQYFGPGTRLTVL.

The chain combines TRBV7-9 with TRBJ1-2; 7 positions match TRBD1. Germline CDR1 reads SEHNR; CDR2 reads FQNEAQ (reference sequence). After removal of 4 bases from V and 4 bases from J, the junction contained 12 bases not matched to a gene. The CDR3 extends over 16 amino acids. CDR3 protein: CASSSIRQGSGYGYTF. The CDR3 DNA is TGTGCCAGCAGCTCCATACGACAGGGAAGCGGCTATGGCTACACCTTC.

This rearrangement joins TRBV20-1 to TRBJ2-6, with unresolved D. Trimming removed 6 bases from V and 1 base from J, with 10 bases in between. The CDR3 has 14 residues. CDR1 DFQATT and CDR2 SNEGSKA come from the germline V gene (reference sequence). The CDR3 reads CSALVGSGANVLTF. CDR3 bases: TGCAGTGCCCTCGTAGGGTCTGGGGCCAACGTCCTGACTTTC.

V gene TRBV20-1 combines with J gene TRBJ2-6; D might be TRBD1 (6 bases). This CDR3 has 15 residues. CDR1 and CDR2 (germline): DFQATT, SNEGSKA (reference sequence). The V end was cut by 0 bases, the J end by 4 bases, with 10 bases between. This CDR3 reads CSARDWGRGANVLTF. The CDR3 nucleotides read TGCAGTGCTAGAGATTGGGGGCGGGGGGCCAACGTCCTGACTTTC.

This clonotype occurred a few times. The chain uses TRBV5-4 and TRBJ2-3; 7 positions match TRBD1. CDR1 is SGHNT and CDR2 is YYREEE in the germline V gene (reference sequence). The CDR3 is 16 residues long. Unmatched junction bases numbered 7, after V lost 3 bases and J lost 0 bases. The CDR3 here is CASSSKNRGSTDTQYF. The CDR3 region has the DNA TGTGCCAGCAGCTCGAAAAACAGGGGTAGCACAGATACGCAGTATTTT.

In its sample, this clonotype is medium-sized. V usage is TRBV20-1 and J usage is TRBJ2-3, with 12 bases identical to TRBD2. The CDR3 contains 15 residues. J gave up 5 bases and V 5 bases, and 8 bases lay outside the gene matches. The germline V gene has CDR1 DFQATT and CDR2 SNEGSKA (reference sequence). CDR3 amino acids: CSALALAGGQDTQYF. In nucleotides, the CDR3 is TGCAGTGCTTTAGCCCTAGCGGGGGGGCAAGATACGCAGTATTTT.

This chain uses TRBV19 with TRBJ2-3; unclear D gene. The CDR3 length is 13 residues. Germline values: CDR1 LNHDA, CDR2 SQIVND (reference sequence). Trimming stripped 6 bases from V and 4 bases from J, with 11 bases between. As DNA, the CDR3 is TGTGCCAGTAGGGGGTATACCGCAGATACGCAGTATTTT. This gives the protein CASRGYTADTQYF.

The V and J genes are TRBV7-9 and TRBJ2-3; 10 nucleotides line up with TRBD2. This CDR3 has 16 amino acids. After removal of 0 bases from V and 7 bases from J, the junction contained 7 bases not matched to a gene. The germline V gene encodes CDR1 SEHNR and CDR2 FQNEAQ (reference sequence). As DNA, the CDR3 is TGTGCCAGCAGCTTAGCGGCCAGCGGGGGGGGTTATACGCAGTATTTT. Translated: CASSLAASGGGYTQYF.

The V and J genes are TRBV6-2 or TRBV6-3 and TRBJ1-5, with 8 bases identical to TRBD1. This CDR3 spans 17 amino acids. J was trimmed by 4 bases and V by 2 bases; bases with no gene match: 10. Germline CDR1 MNHEY, CDR2 SVGEGT. As DNA, the CDR3 is TGTGCCAGCAGTTACGTCGAGGGCAGGGGGCCAAATCAGCCCCAGCATTTT. It encodes CASSYVEGRGPNQPQHF.

The chain recombines TRBV7-8 with TRBJ2-3; a possible D gene is TRBD2 (6 bases). V gave up 5 bases and J gave up 2 bases, with 11 bases separating them. The CDR3 runs 14 residues. In germline, CDR1 is SGHVS, CDR2 FQNEAQ. CDR3 DNA sequence: TGTGCCAGCAGCCCGACTAGTACCACAGATACGCAGTATTTT. Translation: CASSPTSTTDTQYF.

This chain links TRBV6-1 with TRBJ2-3; the D gene is possibly TRBD2 (6 bases). This CDR3 has 14 residues. V lost 8 bases to trimming and J lost 5 bases, with 17 bases between them. Germline V gene lookup returns CDR1 MNHNS and CDR2 SASEGT. The DNA for the CDR3 is TGTGCCAGCGCCCGCGGGATAAGAGGAGATACGCAGTATTTT. Its protein product is CASARGIRGDTQYF.

Only a few counts were recorded for this clonotype. The chain has TRBV24-1 and TRBJ1-2; 12 bases line up with TRBD1. The CDR3 is made up of 16 amino acids. Germline CDR1 is KGHDR and CDR2 is SFDVKD. The junction had 7 bases not matched to a gene; V was cut back by 3 bases and J by 6 bases. CDR3 bases: TGTGCCACCAGTGATCCCGGGACAGGGGGCGAGAATGGCTACACCTTC. It is translated as CATSDPGTGGENGYTF.

V is TRBV4-3 and J is TRBJ2-3; D unclear. This CDR3 spans 13 amino acids. Trimming pared 0 bases from V and 4 bases from J, leaving 5 bases between. Germline V gene lookup returns CDR1 LGHNA and CDR2 YSLEER. As DNA, the CDR3 is TGCGCCAGCAGCCAAGACTGGGCAGATACGCAGTATTTT. It specifies CASSQDWADTQYF.

The gene calls are TRBV11-3 and TRBJ2-1; 10 bases fit TRBD1. This CDR3 comprises 13 residues. V lost 2 bases, J lost 14 bases, and 6 bases stayed unmatched. The germline CDR1 and CDR2 sequences are SGHNT and YENEEA. The CDR3 DNA reads TGTGCCAGCAGCTTAACCCCCGGGACAGGGGAGTTCTTC. This translates into CASSLTPGTGEFF.

The chain uses TRBV2 and TRBJ1-2; D is uncertain. Germline-derived CDR1 and CDR2 are SNHLY and FYNNEI. V shed 3 bases and J shed 2 bases, with 7 bases lying between them. The CDR3 runs to 13 residues. Here the CDR3 DNA reads TGTGCCAGCAGTGATGGTCTAAACTATGGCTACACCTTC. This translates into CASSDGLNYGYTF.

The chain couples TRBV7-6 to TRBJ1-5; D remains unclear. V was pared by 0 bases and J by 0 bases, with 3 bases between. Germline assignment: CDR1 SGHVS and CDR2 FNYEAQ. This CDR3 is built from 14 residues. The CDR3 bases are TGTGCCAGCAGCTTAGCAGCTAGCAATCAGCCCCAGCATTTT. This encodes CASSLAASNQPQHF.

This clonotype is classed as medium-sized. The CDR3 DNA sequence: TGTGCCAGCTCACCACAGGATGCCTATGGCTACACCTTC. This codes for CASSPQDAYGYTF. The chain has TRBV18 and TRBJ1-2; D is uncertain. Trimming removed 1 base at V and 4 bases at J, with 7 bases between. Per germline, CDR1 KGHSH and CDR2 LQKENI. The CDR3 contains 13 residues.